The 16 T cell receptor beta chains presented below share a single source sample, sequenced in a study of T cell responses to AZD1222 COVID-19 vaccine. The data were produced by immunoSEQ multiplex PCR, yet TCRdb's version contains in-frame clones alone and is incomplete. Found here are approximately 120,000 clones, about 90% of them singletons; the top ten hold roughly 6.9%. Specimen: peripheral blood, collected on day 0 of AZD1222 vaccination. The source of these receptors is an adult in good health.

The genes are TRBV9 and TRBJ2-1; 9 bases are shared with TRBD2. This CDR3 has 16 residues. J gave up 1 base and V 4 bases, and 6 bases lay outside the gene matches. In germline, CDR1 is SGDLS, CDR2 YYNGEE. The CDR3 nucleotides are TGTGCCAGCAGCCCCCGCGGGGGGGCGTCCTACAATGAGCAGTTCTTC. It is translated as CASSPRGGASYNEQFF. The whole variable domain, remainder taken from reference TRBV9 and TRBJ2-1, is DSGVTQTPKHLITATGQRVTLRCSPRSGDLSVYWYQQSLDQGLQFLIQYYNGEERAKGNILERFSAQQFPDLHSELNLSSLELGDSALYFCASSPRGGASYNEQFFGPGTRLTVL.

The CDR3 DNA reads as TGTGCCAGCGCCACAGGGGGCTATAATTCACCCCTCCACTTT. Its protein product is CASATGGYNSPLHF. The V call is TRBV6-6, the J call TRBJ1-6, with 8 nucleotides matching TRBD1. Germline V gene data show CDR1 as MNHNY and CDR2 as SVGAGI (reference sequence). The CDR3 sequence is 14 residues long. V dropped 8 bases and J dropped 3; count of bases not matched to a gene: 3.

This sequence joins TRBV18 and TRBJ1-1; D may be TRBD1 (5 bases). The CDR3 is 14 residues long. The germline V gene encodes CDR1 KGHSH and CDR2 LQKENI. V was shortened by 2 bases and J by 5 bases, with 12 bases between the two germline ends. The chain's CDR3 is CASSPGQGRTEAFF. CDR3 bases: TGTGCCAGCTCACCAGGTCAGGGTCGGACTGAAGCTTTCTTT.

The J gene is TRBJ1-1, the V gene TRBV6-5; TRBD1 agrees at 9 bases. CDR3 length equals 15 residues. Per germline, CDR1 MNHEY and CDR2 SVGAGI. The trim removed 4 bases at V and 3 bases at J, leaving 6 bases unmatched. The CDR3 protein is CASSSGTGRDTEAFF. Here the CDR3 DNA reads TGTGCCAGCAGTTCTGGGACAGGGAGGGACACTGAAGCTTTCTTT.

V is TRBV10-1 and J is TRBJ1-3; D is possibly TRBD1 (6 bases). Germline CDR1 reads WNHNN; CDR2 reads SYGVQD (reference sequence). V gave up 2 bases and J gave up 0 bases, with 8 bases separating them. The CDR3 totals 15 residues. The CDR3 protein is CASSEGTFSGNTIYF. In nucleotides, the CDR3 is TGCGCCAGCAGTGAGGGGACATTCTCTGGAAACACCATATATTTT.

The chain uses TRBV7-9 and TRBJ1-2, with a possible D match to TRBD1 (6 bases). The germline CDR1 and CDR2 sequences are SEHNR and FQNEAQ (reference sequence). CDR3 length: 15 amino acids. The V gene lost 5 bases and the J gene lost 2 bases, with 15 bases spanning the gap. This CDR3 is CASSGLDRANYGYTF. CDR3 coding DNA: TGTGCCAGCAGCGGGCTGGACAGAGCAAACTATGGCTACACCTTC.

The chain links TRBV5-1 to TRBJ2-2, with D possibly being TRBD2 (6 bases). The CDR3 sequence is 18 residues long. The germline CDR1 and CDR2 sequences are SGHRS and YFSETQ. V lost 2 bases and J lost 0, with 17 bases in between. The CDR3 coding sequence is TGCGCCAGCAGCTTAAGGGCATTAGCGGACTCGAACACCGGGGAGCTGTTTTTT. Residues: CASSLRALADSNTGELFF.

The CDR3 reads CASSWQGSSYEQYF. CDR3 DNA: TGTGCCAGTAGCTGGCAGGGGAGCTCCTACGAGCAGTACTTC. The chain carries TRBV19 and TRBJ2-7; the D gene is possibly TRBD1 (6 bases). The CDR3 runs 14 residues. The germline CDR1 and CDR2 sequences are LNHDA and SQIVND (reference sequence). Trimming took 6 bases from V and 0 from J, leaving 12 bases between them.

The CDR3 protein is CASMGDTYEQYF. CDR3 sequence (DNA): TGTGCCAGCATGGGAGATACTTACGAGCAGTACTTC. The chain employs TRBV7-9 and TRBJ2-7; D may be TRBD2 (5 bases). V lost 7 bases and J lost 4, with 11 bases in between. The germline V gene has CDR1 SEHNR and CDR2 FQNEAQ (reference sequence). CDR3 length: 12 amino acids. Using reference TRBV7-9 and TRBJ2-7 for the parts outside the CDR3, the full variable domain is DTGVSQNPRHKITKRGQNVTFRCDPISEHNRLYWYRQTLGQGPEFLTYFQNEAQLEKSRLLSDRFSAERPKGSFSTLEIQRTEQGDSAMYLCASMGDTYEQYFGPGTRLTVT.

In its sample, this clone was seen once. The V and J genes are TRBV11-2 and TRBJ2-3, with TRBD1 as a possible D gene (7 bases). Looked up from germline, CDR1 is SGHAT and CDR2 is FQNNGV. The CDR3 sequence is 17 residues long. Deletions cut 1 base from V and 2 bases from J, with 16 bases between. The CDR3 DNA is TGTGCCAGCAGCTTAGGGGTTGGCAGGGGGGCCACAGATACGCAGTATTTT. It encodes CASSLGVGRGATDTQYF.

This clone was counted once. The chain uses TRBV7-2 and TRBJ1-1; D may be TRBD1 (5 bases). Germline CDR1 and CDR2: SGHTA and FQGNSA. The CDR3 extends over 14 amino acids. The ends were cut back, 3 bases at V and 8 bases at J, with 16 bases in the middle. CDR3 sequence: CASSLTSQGVEAFF. The CDR3 nucleotides read TGTGCCAGCAGCTTGACCTCTCAAGGGGTAGAAGCTTTCTTT.

This rearrangement joins TRBV29-1 to TRBJ1-4; possibly TRBD1 for D (5 bases). The germline V gene encodes CDR1 SQVTM and CDR2 ANQGSEA. With 7 bases removed from V and 7 bases from J, the gap between germline ends came to 13 bases. There are 12 residues in the CDR3. The CDR3 bases are TGCAGCGGCTCCTCAGGGAGTGAAAAACTGTTTTTT. Translation: CSGSSGSEKLFF.

V usage is TRBV5-4 and J usage is TRBJ2-6, with TRBD1 matching over 9 bases. V lost 5 bases to trimming and J lost 2 bases; unmatched junction nucleotides: 5. CDR3 length equals 16 residues. Per the germline V gene, CDR1 is SGHNT and CDR2 is YYREEE (reference sequence). In DNA form, the CDR3 reads TGTGCCAGCAGACCCACAGGGGGCGCTGGGGCCAACGTCCTGACTTTC. It yields the protein CASRPTGGAGANVLTF. Variable domain in full (rest from reference TRBV5-4 and TRBJ2-6): ETGVTQSPTHLIKTRGQQVTLRCSSQSGHNTVSWYQQALGQGPQFIFQYYREEENGRGNFPPRFSGLQFPNYSSELNVNALELDDSALYLCASRPTGGAGANVLTFGAGSRLTVL.

The rearrangement joins TRBV5-1 to TRBJ1-6, with 7 positions matching TRBD1. There are 14 residues in the CDR3. The ends lost 7 bases at V and 6 bases at J; junction bases unmatched: 7. Germline-derived CDR1 and CDR2 are SGHRS and YFSETQ. In nucleotides, the CDR3 is TGCGCCAGCCGAGTGACAGGGTCTAATTCACCCCTCCACTTT. Protein: CASRVTGSNSPLHF.

The chain links TRBV19 to TRBJ2-7; 7 bases map to TRBD2. The CDR3 has 13 amino acids. Per germline, CDR1 LNHDA and CDR2 SQIVND (reference sequence). V trimming: 3 bases; J trimming: 2 bases; junction bases outside the gene matches: 1. DNA for the CDR3: TGTGCCAGTAGTATTGCGGGAGCCTACGAGCAGTACTTC. It yields the protein CASSIAGAYEQYF.

This chain joins TRBV5-1 and TRBJ2-1; tentatively, D is TRBD1 (5 bases). Germline-derived CDR1 and CDR2 are SGHRS and YFSETQ. V dropped 0 bases and J dropped 4 bases, with 11 bases sitting between them. This CDR3 region has 15 residues. The CDR3 loop is CASSLEGQPYNEQFF. CDR3 bases: TGCGCCAGCAGCTTGGAGGGGCAGCCTTACAATGAGCAGTTCTTC.